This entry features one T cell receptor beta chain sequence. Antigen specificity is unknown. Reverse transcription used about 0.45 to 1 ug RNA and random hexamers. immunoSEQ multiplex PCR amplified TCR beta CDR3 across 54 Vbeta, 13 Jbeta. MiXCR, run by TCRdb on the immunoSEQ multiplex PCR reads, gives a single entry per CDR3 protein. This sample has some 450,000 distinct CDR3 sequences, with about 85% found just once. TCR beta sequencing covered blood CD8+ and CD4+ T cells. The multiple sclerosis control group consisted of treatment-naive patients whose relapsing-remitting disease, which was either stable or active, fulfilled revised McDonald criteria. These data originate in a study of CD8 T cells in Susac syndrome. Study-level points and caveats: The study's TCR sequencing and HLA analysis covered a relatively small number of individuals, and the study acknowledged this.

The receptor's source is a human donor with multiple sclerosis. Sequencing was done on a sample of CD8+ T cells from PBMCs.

CDR3 coding DNA: TGTGCCAGCAGTTTAAGAACCTCTGGGGCCAACGTCCTGACTTTC. Translated: CASSLRTSGANVLTF. V usage is TRBV12-3 or TRBV12-4 and J usage is TRBJ2-6, with unresolved D. This CDR3 comprises 15 residues. Deletions cut 2 bases from V and 0 bases from J, with 5 bases between.